This TCR beta chain is from a study of T cell responses to AZD1222 COVID-19 vaccine. Study-level information: Investigators merged groups given second doses at roughly 4 or roughly 12 weeks. Regarding the study as a whole: Baseline antibody screening turned up just six seropositive AZD1222 recipients. Possibly, clonal diversity was underestimated; donors were largely white British and included more females.

TCRdb keeps only in-frame clones here, not all; method: immunoSEQ multiplex PCR. Among more than 35,000 clones listed, 75% to 85% were seen once. The CDR3 runs 15 residues. Germline CDR1 reads LGHNA; CDR2 reads YSLEER. V dropped 0 bases and J dropped 7 bases, with 12 bases sitting between them. Note on this clone: The antigen is undetermined.

The chain carries TRBV4-3 and TRBJ1-4; D is possibly TRBD1 (5 bases). Specimen: peripheral blood, collected on day 0 of AZD1222 vaccination. The clonotype comes from an adult in good health. The CDR3 nucleotides are TGCGCCAGCAGCCAAGATTTAGGGACGGTTGAAAAACTGTTTTTT. This gives the protein CASSQDLGTVEKLFF.